The clone carrying this T cell receptor beta chain was observed at least ten times. Its antigen remains unidentified. The CDR3 is 14 amino acids. The germline V gene encodes CDR1 SEHNR and CDR2 FQNEAQ (reference sequence). J lost 2 bases, V lost 5 bases, and 6 bases had no gene match. Method: immunoSEQ multiplex PCR; TCRdb's copy keeps in-frame clones and lacks some. This sample has about 44,000 clones, each found more than once. The data were obtained in a study of T cells after posttransplantation cyclophosphamide. Overall study results and limits: Recipient CMV seropositivity and CMV reactivation strongly tracked TRB clonality.

The chain uses TRBV7-9 and TRBJ2-7; 7 bases align to TRBD1. Material for sequencing was PBMCs. The source of this sequence is a man aged 40-49 years in good health, CMV-negative, and a related stem cell transplant donor. The CDR3 coding sequence is TGTGCCAGCAGCGACCGGGACAGCCCCTACGAGCAGTACTTC. Protein product: CASSDRDSPYEQYF. Complete variable domain (other parts from reference TRBV7-9 and TRBJ2-7): DTGVSQNPRHKITKRGQNVTFRCDPISEHNRLYWYRQTLGQGPEFLTYFQNEAQLEKSRLLSDRFSAERPKGSFSTLEIQRTEQGDSAMYLCASSDRDSPYEQYFGPGTRLTVT.